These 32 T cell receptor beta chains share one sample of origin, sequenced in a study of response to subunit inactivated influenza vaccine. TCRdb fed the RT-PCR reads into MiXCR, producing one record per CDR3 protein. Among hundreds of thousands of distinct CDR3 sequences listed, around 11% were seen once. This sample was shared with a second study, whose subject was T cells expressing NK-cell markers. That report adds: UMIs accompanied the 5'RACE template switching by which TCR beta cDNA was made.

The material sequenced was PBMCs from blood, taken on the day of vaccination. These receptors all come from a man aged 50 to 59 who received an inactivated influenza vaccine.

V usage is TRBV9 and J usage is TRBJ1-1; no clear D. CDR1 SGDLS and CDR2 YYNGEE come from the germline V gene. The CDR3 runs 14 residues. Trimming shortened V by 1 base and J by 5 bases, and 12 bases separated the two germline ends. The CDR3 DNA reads TGTGCCAGCAGCGTACGGGAGTCGTGGACTGAAGCTTTCTTT. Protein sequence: CASSVRESWTEAFF.

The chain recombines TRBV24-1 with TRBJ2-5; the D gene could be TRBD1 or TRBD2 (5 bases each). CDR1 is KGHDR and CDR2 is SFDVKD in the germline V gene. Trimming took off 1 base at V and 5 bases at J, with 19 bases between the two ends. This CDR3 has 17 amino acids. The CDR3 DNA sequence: TGTGCCACCAGTGATTTTCCCCCCCGGGGCAGTCGGGAGACCCAGTACTTC. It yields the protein CATSDFPPRGSRETQYF.

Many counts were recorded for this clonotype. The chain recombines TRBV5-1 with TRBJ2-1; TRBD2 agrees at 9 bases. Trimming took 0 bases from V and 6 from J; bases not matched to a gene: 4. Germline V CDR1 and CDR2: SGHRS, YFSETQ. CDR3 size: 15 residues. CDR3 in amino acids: CASSLGGRALNEQFF. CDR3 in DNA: TGCGCCAGCAGCTTGGGCGGGAGGGCCCTCAATGAGCAGTTCTTC.

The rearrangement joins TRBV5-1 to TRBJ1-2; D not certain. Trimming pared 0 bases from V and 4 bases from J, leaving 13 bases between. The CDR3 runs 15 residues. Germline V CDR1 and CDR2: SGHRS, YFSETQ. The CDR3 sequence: CASSLEQQSPYGYTF. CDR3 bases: TGCGCCAGCAGCTTGGAACAGCAGAGTCCCTATGGCTACACCTTC.

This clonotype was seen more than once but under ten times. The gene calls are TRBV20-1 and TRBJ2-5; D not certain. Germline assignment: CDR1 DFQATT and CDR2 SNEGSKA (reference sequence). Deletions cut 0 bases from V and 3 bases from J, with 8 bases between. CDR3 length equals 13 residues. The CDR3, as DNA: TGCAGTGCTAGAGAACTTGGAAAAGAGACCCAGTACTTC. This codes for CSARELGKETQYF.

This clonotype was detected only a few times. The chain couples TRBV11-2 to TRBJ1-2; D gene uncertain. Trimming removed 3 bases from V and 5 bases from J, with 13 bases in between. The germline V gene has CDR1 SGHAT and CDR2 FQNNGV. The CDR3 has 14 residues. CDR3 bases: TGTGCCAGCAGCTTTACCAGTGACATTTATGGCTACACCTTC. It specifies CASSFTSDIYGYTF.

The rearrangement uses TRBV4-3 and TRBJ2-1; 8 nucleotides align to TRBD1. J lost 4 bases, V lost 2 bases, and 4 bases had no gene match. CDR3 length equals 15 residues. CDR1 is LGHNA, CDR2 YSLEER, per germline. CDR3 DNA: TGCGCCAGCAGCCAATCCCGGACAGGGTACAATGAGCAGTTCTTC. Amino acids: CASSQSRTGYNEQFF.

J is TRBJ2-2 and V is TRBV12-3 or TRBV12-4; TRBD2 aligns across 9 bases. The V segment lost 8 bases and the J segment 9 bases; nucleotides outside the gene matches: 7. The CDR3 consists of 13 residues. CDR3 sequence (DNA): TGTGCCAGCTCCAGCAGCGGGGGGCGGGAGCTGTTTTTT. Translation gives CASSSSGGRELFF.

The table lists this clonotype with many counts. The CDR3 spells CASRWGQASYEQYF. DNA of the CDR3: TGTGCCAGCAGATGGGGACAGGCGTCCTACGAGCAGTACTTC. V usage is TRBV28 and J usage is TRBJ2-7; 8 positions agree with TRBD1. This CDR3 contains 14 residues. The germline V gene encodes CDR1 MDHEN and CDR2 SYDVKM. J lost 1 base, V lost 6 bases, and 5 bases had no gene match.

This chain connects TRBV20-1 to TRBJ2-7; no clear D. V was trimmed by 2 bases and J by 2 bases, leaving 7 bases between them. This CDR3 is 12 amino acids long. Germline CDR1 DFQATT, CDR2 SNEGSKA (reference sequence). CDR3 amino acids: CSARRTTYEQYF. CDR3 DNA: TGCAGTGCTAGACGGACGACCTACGAGCAGTACTTC.

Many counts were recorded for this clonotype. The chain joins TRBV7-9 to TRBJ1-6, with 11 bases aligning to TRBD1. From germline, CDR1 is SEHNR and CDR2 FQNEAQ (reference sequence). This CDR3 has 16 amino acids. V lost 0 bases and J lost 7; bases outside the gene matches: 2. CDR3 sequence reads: CASSLAGQGANSPLHF. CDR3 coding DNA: TGTGCCAGCAGCTTAGCTGGACAGGGGGCAAATTCACCCCTCCACTTT.

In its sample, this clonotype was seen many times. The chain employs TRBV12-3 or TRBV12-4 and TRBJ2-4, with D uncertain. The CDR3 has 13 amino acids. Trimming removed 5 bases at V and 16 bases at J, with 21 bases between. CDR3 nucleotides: TGTGCCAGCAGTCCCCCGTCAACCCGGGTCCCTTACTTC. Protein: CASSPPSTRVPYF.

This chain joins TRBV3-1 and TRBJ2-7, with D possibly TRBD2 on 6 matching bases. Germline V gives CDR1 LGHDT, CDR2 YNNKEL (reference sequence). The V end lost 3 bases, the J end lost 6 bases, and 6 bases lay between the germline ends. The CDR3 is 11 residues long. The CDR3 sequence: CASSQTSEQYF. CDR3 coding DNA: TGTGCCAGCAGCCAGACTAGCGAGCAGTACTTC.

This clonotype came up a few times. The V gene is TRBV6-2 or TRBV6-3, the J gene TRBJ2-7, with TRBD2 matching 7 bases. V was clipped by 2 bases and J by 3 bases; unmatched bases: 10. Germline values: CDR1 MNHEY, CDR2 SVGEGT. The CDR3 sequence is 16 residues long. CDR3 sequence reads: CASSYGGGAALYEQYF. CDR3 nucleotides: TGTGCCAGCAGTTACGGGGGGGGAGCGGCACTCTACGAGCAGTACTTC.

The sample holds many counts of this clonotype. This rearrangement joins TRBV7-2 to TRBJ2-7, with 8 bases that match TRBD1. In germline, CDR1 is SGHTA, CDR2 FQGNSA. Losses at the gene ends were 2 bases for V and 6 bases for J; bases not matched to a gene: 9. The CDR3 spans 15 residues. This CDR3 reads CASSLLGAGGGEQYF. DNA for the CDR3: TGTGCCAGCAGCTTATTAGGGGCAGGGGGCGGCGAGCAGTACTTC. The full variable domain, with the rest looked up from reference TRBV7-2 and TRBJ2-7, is GAGVSQSPSNKVTEKGKDVELRCDPISGHTALYWYRQSLGQGLEFLIYFQGNSAPDKSGLPSDRFSAERTGGSVSTLTIQRTQQEDSAVYLCASSLLGAGGGEQYFGPGTRLTVT.

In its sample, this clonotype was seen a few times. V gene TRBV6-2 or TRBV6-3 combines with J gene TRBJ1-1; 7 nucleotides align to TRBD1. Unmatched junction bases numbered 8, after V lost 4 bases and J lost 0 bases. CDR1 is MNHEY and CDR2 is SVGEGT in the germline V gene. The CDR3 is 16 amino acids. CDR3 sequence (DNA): TGTGCCAGCAGTTCGGGACAGCGTTTTCTGAACACTGAAGCTTTCTTT. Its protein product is CASSSGQRFLNTEAFF.

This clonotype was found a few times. The CDR3 DNA is TGCGCCAGCAGCGCAGACAGTTACTATGGCTACACCTTC. It specifies CASSADSYYGYTF. V is TRBV4-3 and J is TRBJ1-2; D is perhaps TRBD1 (5 bases). V was trimmed by 5 bases and J by 3 bases, leaving 10 bases between them. The CDR3 loop spans 13 amino acids. The germline V gene has CDR1 LGHNA and CDR2 YSLEER.

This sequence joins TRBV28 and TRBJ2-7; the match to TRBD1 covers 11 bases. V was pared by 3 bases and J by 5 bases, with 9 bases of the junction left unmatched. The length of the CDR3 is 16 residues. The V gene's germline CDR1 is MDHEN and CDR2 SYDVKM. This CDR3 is CASSFNLDRGPDEQYF. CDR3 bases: TGTGCCAGCAGTTTTAACTTGGACAGGGGGCCCGACGAGCAGTACTTC.

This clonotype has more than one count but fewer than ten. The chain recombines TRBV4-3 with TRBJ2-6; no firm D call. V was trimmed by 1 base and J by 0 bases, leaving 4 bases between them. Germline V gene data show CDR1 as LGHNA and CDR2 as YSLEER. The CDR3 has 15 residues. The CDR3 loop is CASSQARSGANVLTF. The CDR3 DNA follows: TGCGCCAGCAGCCAAGCCCGCTCTGGGGCCAACGTCCTGACTTTC.

In nucleotides, the CDR3 is TGTGCCAGCAGCTATGACACGGGGGTAGGGGAGACCCAGTACTTC. This sequence encodes CASSYDTGVGETQYF. This chain uses TRBV7-2 with TRBJ2-5; a possible D gene is TRBD2 (6 bases). Germline loops: CDR1 SGHTA, CDR2 FQGNSA. Trimming removed 4 bases at V and 5 bases at J, with 17 bases between. CDR3 size: 15 residues.

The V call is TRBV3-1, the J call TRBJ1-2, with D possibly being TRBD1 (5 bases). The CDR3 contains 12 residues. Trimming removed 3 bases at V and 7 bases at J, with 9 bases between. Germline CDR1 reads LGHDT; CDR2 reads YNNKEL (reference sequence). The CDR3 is CASSHRGVGYTF. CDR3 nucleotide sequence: TGTGCCAGCAGCCACAGAGGGGTTGGCTACACCTTC.

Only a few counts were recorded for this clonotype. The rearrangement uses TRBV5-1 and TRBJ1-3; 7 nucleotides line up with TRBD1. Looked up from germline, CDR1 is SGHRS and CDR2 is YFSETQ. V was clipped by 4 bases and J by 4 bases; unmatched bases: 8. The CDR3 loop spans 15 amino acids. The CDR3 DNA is TGCGCCAGCAGCCCAGAGACAGGGCTAGGAAACACCATATATTTT. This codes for CASSPETGLGNTIYF.

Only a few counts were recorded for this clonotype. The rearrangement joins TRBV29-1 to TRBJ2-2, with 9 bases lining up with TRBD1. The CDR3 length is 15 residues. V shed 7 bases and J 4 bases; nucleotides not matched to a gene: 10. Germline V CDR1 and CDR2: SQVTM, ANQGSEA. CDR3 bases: TGCAGCGCACAGCGAGGGACAGGGAGCACCGGGGAGCTGTTTTTT. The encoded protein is CSAQRGTGSTGELFF.

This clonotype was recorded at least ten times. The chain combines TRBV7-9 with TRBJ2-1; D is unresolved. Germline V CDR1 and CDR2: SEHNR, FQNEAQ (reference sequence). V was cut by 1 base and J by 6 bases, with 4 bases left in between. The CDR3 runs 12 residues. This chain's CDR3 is CASSLDSNEQFF. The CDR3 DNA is TGTGCCAGCAGCTTAGATAGCAATGAGCAGTTCTTC.

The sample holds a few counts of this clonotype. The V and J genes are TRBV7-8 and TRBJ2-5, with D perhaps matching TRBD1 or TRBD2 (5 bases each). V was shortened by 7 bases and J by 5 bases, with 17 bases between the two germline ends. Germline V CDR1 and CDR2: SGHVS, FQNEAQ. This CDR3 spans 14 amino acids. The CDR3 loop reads CASTRGPRQETQYF. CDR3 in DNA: TGTGCCAGCACTCGCGGGCCGCGACAGGAGACCCAGTACTTC. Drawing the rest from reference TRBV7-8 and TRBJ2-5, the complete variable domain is GAGVSQSPRYKVAKRGQDVALRCDPISGHVSLFWYQQALGQGPEFLTYFQNEAQLDKSGLPSDRFFAERPEGSVSTLKIQRTQQEDSAVYLCASTRGPRQETQYFGPGTRLLVL.

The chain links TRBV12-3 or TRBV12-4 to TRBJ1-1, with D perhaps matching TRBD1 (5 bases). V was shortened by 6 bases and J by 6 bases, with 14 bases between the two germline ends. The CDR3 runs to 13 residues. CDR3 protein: CASRGRGEAEAFF. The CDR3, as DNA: TGTGCCAGCAGGGGACGGGGGGAGGCTGAAGCTTTCTTT.

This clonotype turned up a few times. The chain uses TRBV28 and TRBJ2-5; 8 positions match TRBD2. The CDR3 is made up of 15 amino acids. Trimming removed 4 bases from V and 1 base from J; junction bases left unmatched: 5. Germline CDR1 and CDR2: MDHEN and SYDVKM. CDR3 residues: CASSSLAGPQETQYF. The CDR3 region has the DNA TGTGCCAGCAGTTCGTTAGCGGGGCCCCAAGAGACCCAGTACTTC.

CDR3 protein: CAWGRGSSGRLNEQFF. In DNA form, the CDR3 reads TGTGCCTGGGGTCGGGGGAGTAGCGGGAGATTAAATGAGCAGTTCTTC. V is TRBV30 and J is TRBJ2-1; TRBD2 matches at 9 bases. The CDR3 is made up of 16 amino acids. The J segment lost 7 bases and the V segment lost 5 bases, leaving 15 bases of the junction unmatched. The germline CDR1 and CDR2 sequences are GTSNPN and SVGIG (reference sequence).

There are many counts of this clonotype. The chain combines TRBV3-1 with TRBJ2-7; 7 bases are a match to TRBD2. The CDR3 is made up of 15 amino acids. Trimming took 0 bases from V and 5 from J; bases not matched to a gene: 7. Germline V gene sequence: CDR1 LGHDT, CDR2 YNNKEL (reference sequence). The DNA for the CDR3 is TGTGCCAGCAGCCAAGATTTGCGGGAGTGGAACGAGCAGTACTTC. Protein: CASSQDLREWNEQYF.

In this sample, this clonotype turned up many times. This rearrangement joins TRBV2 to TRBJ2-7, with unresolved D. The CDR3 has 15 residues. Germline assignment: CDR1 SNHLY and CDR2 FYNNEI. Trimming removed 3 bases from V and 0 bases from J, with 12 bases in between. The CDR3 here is CASSETRGSSYEQYF. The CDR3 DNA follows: TGTGCCAGCAGTGAGACCCGCGGTAGCTCCTACGAGCAGTACTTC. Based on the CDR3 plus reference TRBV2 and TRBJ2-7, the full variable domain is EPEVTQTPSHQVTQMGQEVILRCVPISNHLYFYWYRQILGQKVEFLVSFYNNEISEKSEIFDDQFSVERPDGSNFTLKIRSTKLEDSAMYFCASSETRGSSYEQYFGPGTRLTVT.

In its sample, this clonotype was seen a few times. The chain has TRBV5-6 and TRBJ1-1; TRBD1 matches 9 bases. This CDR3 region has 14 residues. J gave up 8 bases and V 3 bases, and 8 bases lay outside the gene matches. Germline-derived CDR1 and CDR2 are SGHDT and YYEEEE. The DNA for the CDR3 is TGTGCCAGCAGCTGGGGACAGGGCCTATCCGAAGCTTTCTTT. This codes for CASSWGQGLSEAFF.

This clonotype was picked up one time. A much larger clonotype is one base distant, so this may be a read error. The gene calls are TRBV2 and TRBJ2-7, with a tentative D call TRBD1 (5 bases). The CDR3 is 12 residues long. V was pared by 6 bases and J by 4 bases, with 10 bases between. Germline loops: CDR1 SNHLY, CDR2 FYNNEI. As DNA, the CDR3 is TGTGCCAGCAGATTCCAGGGTTACGAGCAGTACTTC. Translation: CASRFQGYEQYF.